Below are 29 T cell receptor beta chains sequenced from a single sample in a study of blood T cell repertoires in COVID-19. Clones were read by immunoSEQ multiplex PCR, and TCRdb kept only the in-frame ones, dropping some. The data contain a few hundred thousand clones, 85% to 90% of them singletons. The specimen sequenced was peripheral blood. Source of these receptors: a woman in her fifties or sixties with COVID-19, enrolled during active disease.

The J gene is TRBJ2-3, the V gene TRBV7-6; D gene ambiguous. In germline, CDR1 is SGHVS, CDR2 FNYEAQ. V lost 1 base to trimming and J lost 5 bases, with 7 bases between them. This CDR3 spans 13 amino acids. The CDR3 here is CASSLVRRDTQYF. The DNA of the CDR3 is TGTGCCAGCAGCTTAGTCCGCAGAGATACGCAGTATTTT.

The chain has TRBV18 and TRBJ2-1; a possible D gene is TRBD2 (6 bases). The CDR3 extends over 18 amino acids. The germline gives CDR1 KGHSH, CDR2 LQKENI. The ends were cut back, 4 bases at V and 2 bases at J, with 21 bases in the middle. The CDR3 DNA is TGTGCCAGCTCACTGTGGAGGGTCGTCTTGCACGCCTACAATGAGCAGTTCTTC. Its translation: CASSLWRVVLHAYNEQFF. The complete variable domain, with remaining parts taken from reference TRBV18 and TRBJ2-1, reads NAGVMQNPRHLVRRRGQEARLRCSPMKGHSHVYWYRQLPEEGLKFMVYLQKENIIDESGMPKERFSAEFPKEGPSILRIQQVVRGDSAAYFCASSLWRVVLHAYNEQFFGPGTRLTVL.

V and J are TRBV2 and TRBJ1-5; tentative D call: TRBD1 (6 bases). Germline-derived CDR1 and CDR2 are SNHLY and FYNNEI. This CDR3 has 14 residues. V gave up 5 bases and J gave up 7 bases, with 15 bases separating them. The CDR3 reads CASSFTGSLQPQHF. In nucleotides, the CDR3 is TGTGCCAGCAGTTTCACAGGGAGTTTGCAGCCCCAGCATTTT.

DNA for the CDR3: TGTGCCTGGAGTGTACTAGCGGGAGTACGAGAGACCCAGTACTTC. Protein product: CAWSVLAGVRETQYF. V usage is TRBV30 and J usage is TRBJ2-5, with TRBD2 matching over 11 bases. CDR3 length: 15 residues. The V gene's germline CDR1 is GTSNPN and CDR2 SVGIG (reference sequence). V trimming: 0 bases; J trimming: 4 bases; junction bases outside the gene matches: 4.

J is TRBJ2-5 and V is TRBV5-6; 9 bases agree with TRBD1. The germline V gene encodes CDR1 SGHDT and CDR2 YYEEEE. J was trimmed by 4 bases and V by 2 bases; bases with no gene match: 3. The CDR3 loop spans 14 amino acids. As DNA, the CDR3 is TGTGCCAGCAGCTTAGGGACAGGGCGAGAGACCCAGTACTTC. It encodes CASSLGTGRETQYF.

This chain connects TRBV9 to TRBJ2-7; D perhaps matches TRBD2 (6 bases). This CDR3 has 15 residues. Germline CDR1 SGDLS, CDR2 YYNGEE. Trimming shortened V by 1 base and J by 2 bases, and 13 bases separated the two germline ends. The CDR3 nucleotides are TGTGCCAGCAGCGTATCCCCCGGGGGAACCTACGAGCAGTACTTC. The encoded protein is CASSVSPGGTYEQYF.

The chain joins TRBV3-1 (or the pseudogene TRBV3-2) to TRBJ1-2, with TRBD1 matching 7 bases. CDR1 and CDR2 from the germline V gene are LGHDT and YNNKEL (reference sequence). Losses at the gene ends were 1 base for V and 8 bases for J; bases not matched to a gene: 4. CDR3 length equals 13 residues. The CDR3 DNA follows: TGTGCCAGCAGCCAAGGACAGGGTAGGGGCTACACCTTC. Its protein is CASSQGQGRGYTF.

This chain joins TRBV5-1 and TRBJ1-1; D gene unclear. Germline V gives CDR1 SGHRS, CDR2 YFSETQ. The CDR3 totals 18 residues. Trimming took 1 base from V and 4 from J, leaving 23 bases between them. The CDR3, as DNA: TGCGCCAGCAGCTTGACCACCGGACGATCCAGCGCGGGCACTGAAGCTTTCTTT. Its protein product is CASSLTTGRSSAGTEAFF. Complete variable domain (other parts from reference TRBV5-1 and TRBJ1-1): KAGVTQTPRYLIKTRGQQVTLSCSPISGHRSVSWYQQTPGQGLQFLFEYFSETQRNKGNFPGRFSGRQFSNSRSEMNVSTLELGDSALYLCASSLTTGRSSAGTEAFFGQGTRLTVV.

V and J are TRBV5-1 and TRBJ1-3; tentative D call: TRBD1 (6 bases). Germline CDR1 and CDR2: SGHRS and YFSETQ. V was pared by 1 base and J by 8 bases, with 16 bases between. The CDR3 is made up of 15 amino acids. CDR3 nucleotides: TGCGCCAGCAGCTTGTCGGGACAAACGGCGGACACCATATATTTT. This codes for CASSLSGQTADTIYF. Combining the CDR3 with reference TRBV5-1 and TRBJ1-3 gives the whole variable domain KAGVTQTPRYLIKTRGQQVTLSCSPISGHRSVSWYQQTPGQGLQFLFEYFSETQRNKGNFPGRFSGRQFSNSRSEMNVSTLELGDSALYLCASSLSGQTADTIYFGEGSWLTVV.

This rearrangement joins TRBV5-6 to TRBJ2-5; 7 positions agree with TRBD2. Trimming at V came to 0 bases and at J to 1 base, leaving 0 bases not matched to a gene. The CDR3 totals 14 residues. Looked up from germline, CDR1 is SGHDT and CDR2 is YYEEEE. CDR3 sequence (DNA): TGTGCCAGCAGCTTGGGACTAGCCCAAGAGACCCAGTACTTC. As protein: CASSLGLAQETQYF.

This sequence joins TRBV11-3 and TRBJ2-7; 14 bases map to TRBD2. The V segment lost 2 bases and the J segment 5 bases; nucleotides outside the gene matches: 8. The CDR3 extends over 17 amino acids. Germline values: CDR1 SGHNT, CDR2 YENEEA. Written as DNA, the CDR3 is TGTGCCAGCAGCTTACTGGGGACTAGCGGGAGTATTCACGAGCAGTACTTC. Amino acid sequence: CASSLLGTSGSIHEQYF. The full variable domain, completed using reference TRBV11-3 and TRBJ2-7, is EAGVVQSPRYKIIEKKQPVAFWCNPISGHNTLYWYLQNLGQGPELLIRYENEEAVDDSQLPKDRFSAERLKGVDSTLKIQPAELGDSAVYLCASSLLGTSGSIHEQYFGPGTRLTVT.

V is TRBV4-1 and J is TRBJ1-5; the D gene is possibly TRBD1 (5 bases). This CDR3 is 18 amino acids long. Germline CDR1 reads MGHRA; CDR2 reads YSYEKL. Trimming shortened V by 1 base and J by 2 bases, and 18 bases separated the two germline ends. DNA for the CDR3: TGCGCCAGCAGCCAAGTTCCAGGGTCCCCCCAGGGCAATCAGCCCCAGCATTTT. Amino acids: CASSQVPGSPQGNQPQHF.

The chain combines TRBV18 with TRBJ1-5; the match to TRBD1 covers 10 bases. This CDR3 has 14 amino acids. The germline CDR1 and CDR2 sequences are KGHSH and LQKENI. V was clipped by 5 bases and J by 4 bases; unmatched bases: 2. Here the CDR3 reads CASSKGQGNQPQHF. The DNA for the CDR3 is TGTGCCAGCTCAAAGGGACAGGGGAATCAGCCCCAGCATTTT.

This clone has a single count. The rearrangement joins TRBV7-2 to TRBJ1-5; D not resolved. This CDR3 spans 15 amino acids. The V gene lost 1 base and the J gene lost 0 bases, with 7 bases spanning the gap. Germline V gene data show CDR1 as SGHTA and CDR2 as FQGNSA. This chain's CDR3 is CASSLGSGSNQPQHF. The CDR3 coding sequence is TGTGCCAGCAGCTTAGGTTCGGGTAGCAATCAGCCCCAGCATTTT.

This chain joins TRBV5-4 and TRBJ2-5, with TRBD1 matching 9 bases. Per germline, CDR1 SGHNT and CDR2 YYREEE (reference sequence). This CDR3 spans 15 amino acids. Trimming at V came to 4 bases and at J to 2 bases, leaving 6 bases not matched to a gene. The CDR3 loop reads CASSTHRGPQETQYF. As DNA, the CDR3 is TGTGCCAGCAGCACTCACAGGGGGCCGCAAGAGACCCAGTACTTC.

Regarding this clone: This CDR3 is also generated by other DNA sequences in the sample. CDR3 region: CASSIALYNEQFF. DNA for the CDR3: TGTGCCAGTAGTATAGCTTTGTACAATGAGCAGTTCTTC. The V and J genes are TRBV19 and TRBJ2-1; D unclear. Germline CDR1 and CDR2: LNHDA and SQIVND (reference sequence). V was pared by 1 base and J by 4 bases, with 5 bases between. The CDR3 is 13 residues long.

This clone was seen once. The DNA of the CDR3 is TGTGCCAGCAGCGCACAGGGGGCATCCACTGAAGCTTTCTTT. Translating it yields CASSAQGASTEAFF. The rearrangement joins TRBV7-2 to TRBJ1-1, with 9 nucleotides matching TRBD1. V gave up 5 bases and J gave up 4 bases; unmatched junction bases: 5. The CDR3 contains 14 residues. Looked up from germline, CDR1 is SGHTA and CDR2 is FQGNSA.

The V and J genes are TRBV9 and TRBJ2-7; 8 bases are shared with TRBD2. After removal of 3 bases from V and 1 base from J, the junction contained 6 bases not matched to a gene. From germline, CDR1 is SGDLS and CDR2 YYNGEE. There are 15 residues in the CDR3. CDR3: CASSGSAGVSYEQYF. CDR3 sequence (DNA): TGTGCCAGCAGCGGCTCAGCGGGAGTGTCCTACGAGCAGTACTTC.

This chain uses TRBV30 with TRBJ1-4; the D gene is possibly TRBD1 (6 bases). Germline CDR1 and CDR2: GTSNPN and SVGIG (reference sequence). CDR3 length: 13 amino acids. The V end lost 1 base, the J end lost 5 bases, and 8 bases lay between the germline ends. CDR3 in amino acids: CAWSGDKNEKLFF. Written as DNA, the CDR3 is TGTGCCTGGAGTGGGGACAAAAATGAAAAACTGTTTTTT.

This sequence joins TRBV7-2 and TRBJ1-2; no clear D gene. Germline V gives CDR1 SGHTA, CDR2 FQGNSA. This CDR3 is 12 amino acids long. V lost 5 bases, J lost 8 bases, and 12 bases lay in between. CDR3 protein: CASSLTIKGYTF. The CDR3 coding sequence is TGTGCCAGCAGCCTTACTATTAAGGGCTACACCTTC.

CDR3 sequence: CASSFRQNSGNTIYF. Written as DNA, the CDR3 is TGTGCCAGCAGCTTTAGACAAAACTCTGGAAACACCATATATTTT. The chain uses TRBV5-4 and TRBJ1-3; D uncertain. Trimming shortened V by 2 bases and J by 0 bases, and 9 bases separated the two germline ends. The CDR3 sequence is 15 residues long. CDR1 SGHNT and CDR2 YYREEE come from the germline V gene (reference sequence).

The CDR3 reads CASSPGQDSNTEAFF. The CDR3 nucleotides read TGTGCCAGCTCACCGGGACAGGACTCCAACACTGAAGCTTTCTTT. The gene calls are TRBV18 and TRBJ1-1, with 8 bases identical to TRBD1. In germline, CDR1 is KGHSH, CDR2 LQKENI. With V trimmed by 3 bases and J by 2 bases, 5 bases remained unmatched. The CDR3 totals 15 residues.

This chain joins TRBV4-3 and TRBJ2-3; a weak D match, TRBD1 (6 bases). CDR1 and CDR2 (germline): LGHNA, YSLEER. Trimming took off 3 bases at V and 0 bases at J, with 13 bases between the two ends. The CDR3 is 16 amino acids. The CDR3 region has the DNA TGCGCCAGCAGCCACCCGGGACACCCTAGCACAGATACGCAGTATTTT. Residues: CASSHPGHPSTDTQYF.

V gene TRBV19 combines with J gene TRBJ2-7; D is perhaps TRBD2 (5 bases). The germline V and J ends were trimmed by 6 bases and 2 bases, with 17 bases remaining between them. The CDR3 spans 15 residues. CDR1 and CDR2 from the germline V gene are LNHDA and SQIVND (reference sequence). CDR3 in amino acids: CASRQAGSPTYEQYF. CDR3 coding DNA: TGTGCCAGTAGGCAGGCGGGTTCCCCCACCTACGAGCAGTACTTC.

The chain joins TRBV2 to TRBJ1-2, with TRBD1 identical over 10 bases. V shed 1 base, J shed 5 bases, and the junction held 10 bases outside the gene matches. This CDR3 is built from 17 residues. The germline V gene has CDR1 SNHLY and CDR2 FYNNEI. The CDR3 nucleotides are TGTGCCAGCAGTGAAGAAAGTCCGGGGACAGGGGAGTATGGCTACACCTTC. Translating gives CASSEESPGTGEYGYTF. Filled out from reference TRBV2 and TRBJ1-2, the complete variable domain reads EPEVTQTPSHQVTQMGQEVILRCVPISNHLYFYWYRQILGQKVEFLVSFYNNEISEKSEIFDDQFSVERPDGSNFTLKIRSTKLEDSAMYFCASSEESPGTGEYGYTFGSGTRLTVV.

The V gene is TRBV2, the J gene TRBJ2-5; tentative D call: TRBD2 (6 bases). CDR1 and CDR2 from the germline V gene are SNHLY and FYNNEI. The V gene lost 7 bases and the J gene lost 7 bases, with 16 bases spanning the gap. This CDR3 is built from 13 residues. CDR3 amino acids: CASKMEGIGTQYF. The CDR3 DNA sequence: TGTGCCAGCAAAATGGAGGGGATTGGGACCCAGTACTTC. Complete variable domain (other parts from reference TRBV2 and TRBJ2-5): EPEVTQTPSHQVTQMGQEVILRCVPISNHLYFYWYRQILGQKVEFLVSFYNNEISEKSEIFDDQFSVERPDGSNFTLKIRSTKLEDSAMYFCASKMEGIGTQYFGPGTRLLVL.

The genes are TRBV5-1 and TRBJ2-5; D ambiguous. The germline CDR1 and CDR2 sequences are SGHRS and YFSETQ. Deletions cut 1 base from V and 5 bases from J, with 3 bases between. The CDR3 contains 11 residues. The CDR3 DNA sequence: TGCGCCAGCAGCTTGTATGAGACCCAGTACTTC. The encoded protein is CASSLYETQYF.

This clone occurred once. One junction end does not reproduce the germline sequence, and a read error may be involved. The rearrangement uses TRBV24-1 and TRBJ1-1; D is undetermined. The CDR3 spans 11 residues. The V gene's germline CDR1 is KGHDR and CDR2 SFDVKD. The CDR3 bases are TGTGCCACCAGGGGCCCCCCGGAGGGAGGCTTT. As protein: CATRGPPEGGF.

The gene calls are TRBV3-1 (or the pseudogene TRBV3-2) and TRBJ2-1, with 7 bases lining up with TRBD2. This CDR3 contains 13 residues. Germline CDR1 LGHDT, CDR2 YNNKEL (reference sequence). V lost 1 base, J lost 15 bases, and 9 bases stayed unmatched. Here the CDR3 reads CASSQGGARETFF. The DNA for the CDR3 is TGTGCCAGCAGCCAAGGCGGTGCGCGGGAGACGTTCTTC.